This T cell receptor (beta chain) was identified during a study of cytomegalovirus exposure and HLA in healthy donors. Study results and limitations: On later analysis, the bulk of CMV-associated TCR beta chains appeared to be HLA-restricted. Overall, around 160 TCR beta chains were annotated as cytomegalovirus-associated.

Both 60 Vbeta primers and 13 Jbeta primers went into the PCR. Sequencing was performed with immunoSEQ multiplex PCR; in TCRdb, only in-frame clones are kept and a portion is missing. The data contain about 200,000 clones, approximately 12% of them seen just once; the ten biggest clones take up about 8%. As to this clone: Antigen: not known.

The CDR3 is 13 residues long. Trimming removed 5 bases from V and 5 bases from J; junction bases left unmatched: 2. Per germline, CDR1 SGHNT and CDR2 YENEEA. The rearrangement joins TRBV11-3 to TRBJ1-5; 8 bases map to TRBD1. Sequencing was carried out using PBMCs. The receptor was derived from a man aged 45-65 years in good health and CMV-seropositive. Here the CDR3 DNA reads TGTGCCAGCAGCCCGACAGGGGATCAGCCCCAGCATTTT. This gives the protein CASSPTGDQPQHF.